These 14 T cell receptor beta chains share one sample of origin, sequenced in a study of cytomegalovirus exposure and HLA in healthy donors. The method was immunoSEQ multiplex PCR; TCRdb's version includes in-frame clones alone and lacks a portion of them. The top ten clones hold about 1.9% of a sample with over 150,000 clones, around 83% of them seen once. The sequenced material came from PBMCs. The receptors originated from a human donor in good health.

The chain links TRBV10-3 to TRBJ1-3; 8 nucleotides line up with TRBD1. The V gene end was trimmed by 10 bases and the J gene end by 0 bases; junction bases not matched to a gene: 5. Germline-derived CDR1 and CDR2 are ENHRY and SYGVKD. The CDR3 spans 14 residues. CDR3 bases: TGTGCCACAAGACAGGGGAGCTCTGGAAACACCATATATTTT. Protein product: CATRQGSSGNTIYF.

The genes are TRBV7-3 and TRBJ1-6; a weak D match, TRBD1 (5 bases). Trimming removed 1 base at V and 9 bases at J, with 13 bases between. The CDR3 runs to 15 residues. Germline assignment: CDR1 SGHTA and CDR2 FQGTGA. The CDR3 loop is CASSLNPVGGSPLHF. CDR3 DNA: TGTGCCAGCAGCTTAAACCCCGTCGGGGGTTCACCCCTCCACTTT.

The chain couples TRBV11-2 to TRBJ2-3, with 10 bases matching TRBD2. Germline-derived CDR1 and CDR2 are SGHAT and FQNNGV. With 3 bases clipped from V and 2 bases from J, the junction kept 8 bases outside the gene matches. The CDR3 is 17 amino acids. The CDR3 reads CASSFRKRGGITDTQYF. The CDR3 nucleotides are TGTGCCAGCAGCTTCAGGAAGCGGGGGGGCATCACAGATACGCAGTATTTT. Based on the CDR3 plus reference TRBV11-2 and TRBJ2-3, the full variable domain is EAGVAQSPRYKIIEKRQSVAFWCNPISGHATLYWYQQILGQGPKLLIQFQNNGVVDDSQLPKDRFSAERLKGVDSTLKIQPAKLEDSAVYLCASSFRKRGGITDTQYFGPGTRLTVL.

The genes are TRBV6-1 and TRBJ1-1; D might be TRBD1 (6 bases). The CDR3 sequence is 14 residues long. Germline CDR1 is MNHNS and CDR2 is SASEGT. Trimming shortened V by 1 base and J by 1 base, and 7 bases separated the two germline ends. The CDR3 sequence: CASSEGGQNTEAFF. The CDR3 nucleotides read TGTGCCAGCAGTGAAGGGGGGCAGAACACTGAAGCTTTCTTT.

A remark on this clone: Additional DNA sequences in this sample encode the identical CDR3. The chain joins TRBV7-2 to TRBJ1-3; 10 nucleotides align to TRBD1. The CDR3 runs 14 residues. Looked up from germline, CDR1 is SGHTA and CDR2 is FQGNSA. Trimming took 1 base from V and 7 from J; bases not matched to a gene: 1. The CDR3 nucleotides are TGTGCCAGCAGCTTAGGGACAGGGGGGAACACCATATATTTT. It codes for CASSLGTGGNTIYF.

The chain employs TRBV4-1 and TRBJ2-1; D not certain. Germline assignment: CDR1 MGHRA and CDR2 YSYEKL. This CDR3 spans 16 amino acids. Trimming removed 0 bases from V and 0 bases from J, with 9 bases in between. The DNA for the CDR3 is TGCGCCAGCAGCCAAGATCAGGTTATCTCCTACAATGAGCAGTTCTTC. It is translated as CASSQDQVISYNEQFF.

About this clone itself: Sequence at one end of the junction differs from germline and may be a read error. The CDR3 is CASGDGTDTQYF. The CDR3 DNA follows: TGCGCCAGCGGTGACGGTACAGATACGCAGTATTTT. The chain couples TRBV10-1 to TRBJ2-3; no clear D gene. Germline assignment: CDR1 WNHNN and CDR2 SYGVQD (reference sequence). This CDR3 has 12 amino acids.

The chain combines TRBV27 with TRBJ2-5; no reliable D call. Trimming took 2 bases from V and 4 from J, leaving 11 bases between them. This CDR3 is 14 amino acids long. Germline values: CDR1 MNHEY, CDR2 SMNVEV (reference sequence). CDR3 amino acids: CASSLNPPGETQYF. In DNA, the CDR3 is TGTGCCAGCAGTTTAAACCCCCCCGGAGAGACCCAGTACTTC.

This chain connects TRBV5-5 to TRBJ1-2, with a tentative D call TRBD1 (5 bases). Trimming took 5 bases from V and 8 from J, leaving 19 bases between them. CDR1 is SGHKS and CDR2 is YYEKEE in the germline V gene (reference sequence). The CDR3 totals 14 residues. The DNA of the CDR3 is TGTGCCAGCAGGTCCGGGACTCAAATGGGGGGCTACACCTTC. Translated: CASRSGTQMGGYTF.

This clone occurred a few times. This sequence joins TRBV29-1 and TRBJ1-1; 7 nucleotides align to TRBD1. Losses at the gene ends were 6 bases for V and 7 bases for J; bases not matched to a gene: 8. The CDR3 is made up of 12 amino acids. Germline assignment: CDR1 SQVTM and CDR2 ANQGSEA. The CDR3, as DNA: TGCAGCGTGGAGGGACAGTCACATGAAGCTTTCTTT. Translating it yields CSVEGQSHEAFF. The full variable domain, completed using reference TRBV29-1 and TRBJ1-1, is SAVISQKPSRDICQRGTSLTIQCQVDSQVTMMFWYRQQPGQSLTLIATANQGSEATYESGFVIDKFPISRPNLTFSTLTVSNMSPEDSSIYLCSVEGQSHEAFFGQGTRLTVV.

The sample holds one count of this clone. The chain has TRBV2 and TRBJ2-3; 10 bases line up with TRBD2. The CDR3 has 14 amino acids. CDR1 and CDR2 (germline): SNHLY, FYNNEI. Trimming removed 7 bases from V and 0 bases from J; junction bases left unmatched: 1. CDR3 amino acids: CASTLAGSTDTQYF. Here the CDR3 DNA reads TGTGCCAGCACACTAGCGGGGAGCACAGATACGCAGTATTTT.

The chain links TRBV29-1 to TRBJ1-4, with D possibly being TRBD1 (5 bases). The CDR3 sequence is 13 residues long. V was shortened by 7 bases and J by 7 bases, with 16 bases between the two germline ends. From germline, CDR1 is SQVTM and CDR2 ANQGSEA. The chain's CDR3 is CSGGTGRGEKLFF. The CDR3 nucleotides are TGCAGCGGGGGTACGGGGAGGGGTGAAAAACTGTTTTTT.

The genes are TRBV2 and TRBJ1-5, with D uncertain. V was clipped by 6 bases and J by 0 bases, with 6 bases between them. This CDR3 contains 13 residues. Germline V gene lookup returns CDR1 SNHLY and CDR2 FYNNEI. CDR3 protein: CASRTYSNQPQHF. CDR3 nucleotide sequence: TGTGCCAGCAGGACTTATAGCAATCAGCCCCAGCATTTT.

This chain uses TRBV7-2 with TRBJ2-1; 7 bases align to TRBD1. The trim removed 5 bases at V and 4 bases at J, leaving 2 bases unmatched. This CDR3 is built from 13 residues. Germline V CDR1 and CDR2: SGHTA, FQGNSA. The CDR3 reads CASSPDRYNEQFF. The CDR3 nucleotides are TGTGCCAGCAGCCCGGACAGGTACAATGAGCAGTTCTTC. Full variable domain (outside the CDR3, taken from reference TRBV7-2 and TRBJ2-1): GAGVSQSPSNKVTEKGKDVELRCDPISGHTALYWYRQSLGQGLEFLIYFQGNSAPDKSGLPSDRFSAERTGGSVSTLTIQRTQQEDSAVYLCASSPDRYNEQFFGPGTRLTVL.